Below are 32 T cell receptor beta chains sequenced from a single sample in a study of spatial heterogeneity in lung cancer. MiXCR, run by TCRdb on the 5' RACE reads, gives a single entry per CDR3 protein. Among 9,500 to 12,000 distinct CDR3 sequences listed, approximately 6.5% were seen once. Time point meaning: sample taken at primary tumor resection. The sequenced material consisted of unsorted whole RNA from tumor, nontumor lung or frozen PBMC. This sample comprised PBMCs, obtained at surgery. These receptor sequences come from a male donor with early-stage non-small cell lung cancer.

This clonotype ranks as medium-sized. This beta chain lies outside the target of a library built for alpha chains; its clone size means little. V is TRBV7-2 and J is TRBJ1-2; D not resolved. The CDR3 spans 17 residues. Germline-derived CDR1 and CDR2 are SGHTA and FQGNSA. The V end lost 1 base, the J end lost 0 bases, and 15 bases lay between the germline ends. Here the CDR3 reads CASSLVPPSRSNYGYTF. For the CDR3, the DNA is TGTGCCAGCAGCTTAGTCCCACCGAGCAGATCTAACTATGGCTACACCTTC. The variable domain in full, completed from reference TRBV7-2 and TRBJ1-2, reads GAGVSQSPSNKVTEKGKDVELRCDPISGHTALYWYRQSLGQGLEFLIYFQGNSAPDKSGLPSDRFSAERTGGSVSTLTIQRTQQEDSAVYLCASSLVPPSRSNYGYTFGSGTRLTVV.

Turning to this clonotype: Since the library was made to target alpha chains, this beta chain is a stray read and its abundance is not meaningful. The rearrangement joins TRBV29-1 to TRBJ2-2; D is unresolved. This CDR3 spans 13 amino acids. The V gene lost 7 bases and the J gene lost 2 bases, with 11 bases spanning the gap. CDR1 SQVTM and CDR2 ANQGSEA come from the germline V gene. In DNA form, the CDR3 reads TGCAGCGGCACGGCGGACAACACCGGGGAGCTGTTTTTT. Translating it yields CSGTADNTGELFF.

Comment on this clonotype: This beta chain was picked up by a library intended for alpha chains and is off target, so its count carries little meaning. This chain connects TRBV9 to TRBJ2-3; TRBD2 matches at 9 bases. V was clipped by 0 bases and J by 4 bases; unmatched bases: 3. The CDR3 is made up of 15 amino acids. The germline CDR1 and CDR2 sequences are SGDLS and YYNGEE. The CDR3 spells CASSVASGRSDTQYF. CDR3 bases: TGTGCCAGCAGCGTAGCCAGCGGGAGGTCAGATACGCAGTATTTT.

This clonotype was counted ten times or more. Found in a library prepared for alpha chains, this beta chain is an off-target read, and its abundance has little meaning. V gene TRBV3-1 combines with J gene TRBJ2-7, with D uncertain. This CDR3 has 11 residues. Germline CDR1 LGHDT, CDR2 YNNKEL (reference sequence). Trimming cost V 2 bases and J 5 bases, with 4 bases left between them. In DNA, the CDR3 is TGTGCCAGCAGCCAACTTGACGAGCAGTACTTC. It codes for CASSQLDEQYF.

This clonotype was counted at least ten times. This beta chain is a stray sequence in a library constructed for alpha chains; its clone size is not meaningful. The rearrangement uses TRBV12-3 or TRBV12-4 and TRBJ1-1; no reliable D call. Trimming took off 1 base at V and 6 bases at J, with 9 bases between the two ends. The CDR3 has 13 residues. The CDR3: CASSLGPASEAFF. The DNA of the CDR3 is TGTGCCAGCAGTTTAGGTCCCGCTTCTGAAGCTTTCTTT.

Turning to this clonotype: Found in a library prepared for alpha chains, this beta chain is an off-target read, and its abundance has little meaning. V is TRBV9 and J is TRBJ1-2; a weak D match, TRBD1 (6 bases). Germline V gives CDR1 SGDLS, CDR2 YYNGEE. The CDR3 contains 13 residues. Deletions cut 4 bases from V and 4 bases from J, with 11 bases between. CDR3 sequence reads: CASSRTGSYGYTF. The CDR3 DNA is TGTGCCAGCAGCCGCACAGGGAGCTATGGCTACACCTTC.

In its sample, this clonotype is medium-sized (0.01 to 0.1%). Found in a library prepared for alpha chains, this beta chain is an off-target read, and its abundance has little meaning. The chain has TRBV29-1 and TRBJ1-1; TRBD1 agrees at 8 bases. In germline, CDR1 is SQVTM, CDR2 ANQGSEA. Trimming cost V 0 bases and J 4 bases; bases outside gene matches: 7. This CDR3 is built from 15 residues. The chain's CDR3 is CSVEDEAGGFTEAFF. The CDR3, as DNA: TGCAGCGTTGAAGATGAGGCAGGGGGCTTCACTGAAGCTTTCTTT.

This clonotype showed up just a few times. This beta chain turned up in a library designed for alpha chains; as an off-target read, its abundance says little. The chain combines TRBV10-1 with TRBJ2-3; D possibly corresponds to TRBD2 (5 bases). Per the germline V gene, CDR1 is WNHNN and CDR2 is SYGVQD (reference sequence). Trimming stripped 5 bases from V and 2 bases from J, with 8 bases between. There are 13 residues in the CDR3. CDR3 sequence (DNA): TGCGCCAGCAGTCAAGCGGACACAGATACGCAGTATTTT. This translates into CASSQADTDTQYF.

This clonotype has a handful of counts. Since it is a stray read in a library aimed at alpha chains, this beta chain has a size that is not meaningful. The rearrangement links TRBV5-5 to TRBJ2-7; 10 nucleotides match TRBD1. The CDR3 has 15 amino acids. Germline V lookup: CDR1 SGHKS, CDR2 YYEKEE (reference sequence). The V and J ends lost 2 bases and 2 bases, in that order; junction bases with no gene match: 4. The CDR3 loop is CASSFRGQGTYEQYF. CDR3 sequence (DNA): TGTGCCAGCAGCTTTAGGGGACAGGGGACCTACGAGCAGTACTTC. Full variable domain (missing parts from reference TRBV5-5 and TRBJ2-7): DAGVTQSPTHLIKTRGQQVTLRCSPISGHKSVSWYQQVLGQGPQFIFQYYEKEERGRGNFPDRFSARQFPNYSSELNVNALLLGDSALYLCASSFRGQGTYEQYFGPGTRLTVT.

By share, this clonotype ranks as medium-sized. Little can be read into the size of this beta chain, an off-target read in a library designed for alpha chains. This CDR3 is CAISGTRDRGNEQFF. The CDR3 bases are TGTGCCATCAGTGGAACGCGGGATCGGGGCAATGAGCAGTTCTTC. The genes are TRBV10-3 and TRBJ2-1, with D perhaps matching TRBD2 (6 bases). Trimming pared 4 bases from V and 6 bases from J, leaving 16 bases between. Germline CDR1 is ENHRY and CDR2 is SYGVKD. The CDR3 is 15 residues long.

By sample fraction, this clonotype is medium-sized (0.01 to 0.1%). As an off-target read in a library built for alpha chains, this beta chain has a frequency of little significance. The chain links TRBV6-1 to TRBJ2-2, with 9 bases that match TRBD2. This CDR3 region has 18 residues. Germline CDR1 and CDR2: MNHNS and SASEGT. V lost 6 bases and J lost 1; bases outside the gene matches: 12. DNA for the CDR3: TGTGCCAGCAGCCCACGGAGGCTAGCGGGAAAGAACACCGGGGAGCTGTTTTTT. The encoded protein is CASSPRRLAGKNTGELFF.

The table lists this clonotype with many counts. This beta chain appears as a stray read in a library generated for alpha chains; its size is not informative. CDR3 sequence: CASSLGQGKGYEQFF. DNA of the CDR3: TGTGCCAGCAGCTTAGGTCAGGGGAAGGGGTATGAGCAGTTCTTC. The J gene is TRBJ2-1, the V gene TRBV7-2; a weak D match, TRBD1 (6 bases). Germline assignment: CDR1 SGHTA and CDR2 FQGNSA. Trimming pared 1 base from V and 8 bases from J, leaving 15 bases between. This CDR3 region has 15 residues.

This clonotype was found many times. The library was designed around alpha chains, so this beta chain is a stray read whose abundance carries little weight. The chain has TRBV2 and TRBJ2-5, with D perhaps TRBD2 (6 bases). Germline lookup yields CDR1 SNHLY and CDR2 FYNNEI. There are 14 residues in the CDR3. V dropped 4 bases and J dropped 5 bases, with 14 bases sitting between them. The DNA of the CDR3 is TGTGCCAGCAGTGGTGCCAGCGGAGGGGAGACCCAGTACTTC. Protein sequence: CASSGASGGETQYF.

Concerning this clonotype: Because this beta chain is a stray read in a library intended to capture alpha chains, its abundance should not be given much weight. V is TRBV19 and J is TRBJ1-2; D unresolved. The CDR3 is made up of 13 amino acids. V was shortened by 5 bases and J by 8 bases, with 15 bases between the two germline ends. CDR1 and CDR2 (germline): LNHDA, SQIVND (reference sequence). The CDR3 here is CASSLLPPRGYTF. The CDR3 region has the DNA TGTGCCAGTAGTTTACTCCCCCCCCGGGGCTACACCTTC.

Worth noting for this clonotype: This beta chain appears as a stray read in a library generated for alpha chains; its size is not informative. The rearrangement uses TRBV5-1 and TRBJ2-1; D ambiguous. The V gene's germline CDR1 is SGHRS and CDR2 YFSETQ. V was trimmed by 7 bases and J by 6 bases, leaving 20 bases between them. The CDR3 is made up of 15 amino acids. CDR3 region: CASSPGGAILNEQFF. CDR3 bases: TGCGCCAGCTCCCCCGGCGGAGCAATACTCAATGAGCAGTTCTTC.

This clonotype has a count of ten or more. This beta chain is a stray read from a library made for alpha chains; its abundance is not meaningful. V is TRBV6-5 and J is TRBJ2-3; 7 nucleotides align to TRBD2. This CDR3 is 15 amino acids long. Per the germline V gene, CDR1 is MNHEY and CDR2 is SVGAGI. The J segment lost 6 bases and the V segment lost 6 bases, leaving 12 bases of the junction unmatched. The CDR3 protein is CASSFTSESGDTQYF. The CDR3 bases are TGTGCCAGCAGCTTTACTAGCGAGAGTGGCGATACGCAGTATTTT.

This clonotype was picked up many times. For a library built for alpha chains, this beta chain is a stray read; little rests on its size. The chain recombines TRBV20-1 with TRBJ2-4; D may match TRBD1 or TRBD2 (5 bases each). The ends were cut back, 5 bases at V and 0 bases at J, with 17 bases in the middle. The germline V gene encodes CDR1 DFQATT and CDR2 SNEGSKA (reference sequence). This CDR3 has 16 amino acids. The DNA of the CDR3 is TGCAGTGCTTCCGGGACGGCAGCCTTAGCCAAAAACATTCAGTACTTC. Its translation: CSASGTAALAKNIQYF.

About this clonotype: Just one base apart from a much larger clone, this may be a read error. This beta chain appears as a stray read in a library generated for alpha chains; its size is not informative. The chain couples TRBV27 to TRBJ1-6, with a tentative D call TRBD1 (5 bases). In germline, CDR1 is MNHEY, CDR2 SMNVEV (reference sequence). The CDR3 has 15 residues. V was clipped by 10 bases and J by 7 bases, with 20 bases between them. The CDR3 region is CANTARRVGNSPLHF. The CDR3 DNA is TGTGCCAACACCGCCCGCAGGGTAGGAAATTCACCCCTCCACTTT.

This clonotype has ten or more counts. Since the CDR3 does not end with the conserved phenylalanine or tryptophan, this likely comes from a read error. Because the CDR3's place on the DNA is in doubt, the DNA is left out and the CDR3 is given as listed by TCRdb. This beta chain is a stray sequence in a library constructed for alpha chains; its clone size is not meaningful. The CDR3 reads CASSWDGSPP. The V and J genes are TRBV12-3 or TRBV12-4 and TRBJ2-1; the table calls TRBD1, which could not be checked here. The CDR3 is 10 amino acids in total, end residues counted.

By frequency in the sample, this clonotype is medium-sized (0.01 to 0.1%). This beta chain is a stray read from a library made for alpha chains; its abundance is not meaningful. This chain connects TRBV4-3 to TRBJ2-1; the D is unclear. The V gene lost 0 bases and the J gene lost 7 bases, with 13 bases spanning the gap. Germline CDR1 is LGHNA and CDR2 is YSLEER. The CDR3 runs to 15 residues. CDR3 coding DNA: TGCGCCAGCAGCCAAGATCGAAGGGTAAGGAATGAGCAGTTCTTC. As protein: CASSQDRRVRNEQFF.

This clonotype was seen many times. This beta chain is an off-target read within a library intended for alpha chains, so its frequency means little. The CDR3 loop is CSARWTGLDTQYF. CDR3 coding DNA: TGCAGTGCTCGATGGACAGGGTTGGATACGCAGTATTTT. V usage is TRBV20-1 and J usage is TRBJ2-3, with TRBD1 matching over 8 bases. Losses at the gene ends were 5 bases for V and 6 bases for J; bases not matched to a gene: 7. The length of the CDR3 is 13 residues. The germline CDR1 and CDR2 sequences are DFQATT and SNEGSKA (reference sequence).

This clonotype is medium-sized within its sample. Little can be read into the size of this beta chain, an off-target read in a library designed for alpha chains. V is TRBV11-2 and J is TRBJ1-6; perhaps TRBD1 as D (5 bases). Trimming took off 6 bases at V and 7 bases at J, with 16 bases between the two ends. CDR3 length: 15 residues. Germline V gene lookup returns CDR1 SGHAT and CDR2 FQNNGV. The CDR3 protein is CASRTGLGTNSPLHF. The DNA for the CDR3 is TGTGCCAGCAGGACCGGCTTGGGGACGAATTCACCCCTCCACTTT.

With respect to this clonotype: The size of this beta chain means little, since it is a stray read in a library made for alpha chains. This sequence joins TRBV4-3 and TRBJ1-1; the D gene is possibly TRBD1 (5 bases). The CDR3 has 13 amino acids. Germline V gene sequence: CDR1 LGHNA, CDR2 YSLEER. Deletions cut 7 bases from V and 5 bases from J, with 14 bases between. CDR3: CASTGTKGTEAFF. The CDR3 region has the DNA TGCGCCAGCACCGGGACCAAGGGAACTGAAGCTTTCTTT.

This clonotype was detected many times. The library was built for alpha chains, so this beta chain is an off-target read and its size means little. The CDR3 DNA sequence: TGTGCCAGCAGTTTAGCGCAGGCGGGGGGGCTTGATACGCAGTATTTT. It codes for CASSLAQAGGLDTQYF. The chain employs TRBV12-3 or TRBV12-4 and TRBJ2-3; 9 nucleotides match TRBD2. CDR3 length: 16 amino acids. V was clipped by 0 bases and J by 6 bases; unmatched bases: 7.

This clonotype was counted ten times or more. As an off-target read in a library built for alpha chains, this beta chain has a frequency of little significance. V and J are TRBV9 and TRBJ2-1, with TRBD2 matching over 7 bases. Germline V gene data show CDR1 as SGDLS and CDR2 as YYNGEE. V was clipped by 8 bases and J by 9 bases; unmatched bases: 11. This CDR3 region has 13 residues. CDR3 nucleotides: TGTGCCAGTTCCGGACTAGTGGTCGGTGAGCAGTTCTTC. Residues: CASSGLVVGEQFF. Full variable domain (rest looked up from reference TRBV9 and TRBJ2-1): DSGVTQTPKHLITATGQRVTLRCSPRSGDLSVYWYQQSLDQGLQFLIQYYNGEERAKGNILERFSAQQFPDLHSELNLSSLELGDSALYFCASSGLVVGEQFFGPGTRLTVL.

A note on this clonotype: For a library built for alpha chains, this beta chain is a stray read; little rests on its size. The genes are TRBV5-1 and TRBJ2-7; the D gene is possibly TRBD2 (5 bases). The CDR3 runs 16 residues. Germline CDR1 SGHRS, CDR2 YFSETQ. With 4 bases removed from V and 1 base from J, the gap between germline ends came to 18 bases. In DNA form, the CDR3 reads TGCGCCAGCAGCCTGGGTGCGACTATTTTTTCCTACGAGCAGTACTTC. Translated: CASSLGATIFSYEQYF.

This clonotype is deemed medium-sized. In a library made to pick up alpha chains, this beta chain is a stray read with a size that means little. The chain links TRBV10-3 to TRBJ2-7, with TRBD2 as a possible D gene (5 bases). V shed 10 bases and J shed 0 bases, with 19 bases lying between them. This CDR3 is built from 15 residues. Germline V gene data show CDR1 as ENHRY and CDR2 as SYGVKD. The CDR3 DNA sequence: TGTGCCACCACGGCTGAGGGCATAAGCTCCTACGAGCAGTACTTC. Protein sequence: CATTAEGISSYEQYF.

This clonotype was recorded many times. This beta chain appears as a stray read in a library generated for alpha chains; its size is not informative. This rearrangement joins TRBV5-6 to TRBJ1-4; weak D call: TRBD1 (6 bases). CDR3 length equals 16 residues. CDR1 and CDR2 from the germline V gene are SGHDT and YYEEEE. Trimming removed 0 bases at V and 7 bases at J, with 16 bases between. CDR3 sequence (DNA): TGTGCCAGCAGCTTGGAGGGGGACCGATCGGGTGAAAAACTGTTTTTT. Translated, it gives CASSLEGDRSGEKLFF.

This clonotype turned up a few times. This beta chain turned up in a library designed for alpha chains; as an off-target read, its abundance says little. The CDR3 DNA is TGTGCCAGCAATCCAGGGCCACCCGTGGCGAATGAGCAGTTCTTC. Residues: CASNPGPPVANEQFF. The V call is TRBV28, the J call TRBJ2-1; weak D call: TRBD1 (5 bases). This CDR3 has 15 amino acids. Germline CDR1 reads MDHEN; CDR2 reads SYDVKM. The ends were cut back, 7 bases at V and 7 bases at J, with 20 bases in the middle.

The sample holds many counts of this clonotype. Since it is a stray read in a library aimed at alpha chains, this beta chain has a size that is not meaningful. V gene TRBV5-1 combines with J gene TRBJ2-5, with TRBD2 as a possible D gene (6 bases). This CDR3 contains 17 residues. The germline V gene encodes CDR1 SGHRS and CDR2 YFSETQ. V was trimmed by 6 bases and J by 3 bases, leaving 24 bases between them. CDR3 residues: CASTLLGRKAGKETQYF. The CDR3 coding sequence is TGCGCCAGCACCCTTCTGGGCCGGAAAGCGGGCAAAGAGACCCAGTACTTC.

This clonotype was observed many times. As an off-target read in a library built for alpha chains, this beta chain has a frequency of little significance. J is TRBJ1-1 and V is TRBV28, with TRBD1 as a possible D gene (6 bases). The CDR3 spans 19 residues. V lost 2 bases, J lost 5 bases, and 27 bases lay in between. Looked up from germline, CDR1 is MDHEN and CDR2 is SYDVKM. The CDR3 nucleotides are TGTGCCAGCAGTTTAACGGTTCGGAAAACGGGGGCGGCTGGGACTGAAGCTTTCTTT. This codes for CASSLTVRKTGAAGTEAFF.

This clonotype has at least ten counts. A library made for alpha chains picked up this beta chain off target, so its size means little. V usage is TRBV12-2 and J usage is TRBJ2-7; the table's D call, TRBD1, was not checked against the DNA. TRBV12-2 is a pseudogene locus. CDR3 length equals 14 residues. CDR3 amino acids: CASRLVTGGYEQYF. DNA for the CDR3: TGTGCAAGTCGCTTAGTCACAGGGGGCTACGAGCAGTACTTC.